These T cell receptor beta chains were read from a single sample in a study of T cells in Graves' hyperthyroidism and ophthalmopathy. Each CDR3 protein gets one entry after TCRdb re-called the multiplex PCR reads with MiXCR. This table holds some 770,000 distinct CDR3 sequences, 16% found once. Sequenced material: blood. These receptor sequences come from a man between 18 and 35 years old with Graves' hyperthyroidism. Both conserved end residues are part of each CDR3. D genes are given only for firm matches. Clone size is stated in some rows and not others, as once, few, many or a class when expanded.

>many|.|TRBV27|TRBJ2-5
TGTGCCAGCAGTTCCCGGGACTACCAAGAGACCCAGTACTTC
CASSSRDYQETQYF
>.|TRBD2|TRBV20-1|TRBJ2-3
TGCAGTGCTAGAGATCCACGGACTAGCGGGATGGATACGCAGTATTTT
CSARDPRTSGMDTQYF
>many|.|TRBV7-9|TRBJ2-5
TGTGCCAGCAGCTTACCGGGACTTCGCAGGGACCAGTACTTC
CASSLPGLRRDQYF
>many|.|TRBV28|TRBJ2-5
TGTGCCAGCAGTTTAGTGGGTAAATTAGGAGAGACCCAGTACTTC
CASSLVGKLGETQYF
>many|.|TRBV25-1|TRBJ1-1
TGTGCCAGCAGCGATAGCTTGGGGCAGTCGAACACTGAAGCTTTCTTT
CASSDSLGQSNTEAFF
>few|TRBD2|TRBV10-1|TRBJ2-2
TGCGCCAGCAGTGAGTCGGAGATCAGGGATAATCCTACTAGCGTTGACACCGGGGAGCTGTTTTTT
CASSESEIRDNPTSVDTGELFF
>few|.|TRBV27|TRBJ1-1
TGTGCCAGCAGGTCCCTTGACACTGAAGCTTTCTTT
CASRSLDTEAFF
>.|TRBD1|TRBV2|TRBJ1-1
TGTGCCAGCAGAGACCCGGGACAGCATAACACTGAAGCTTTCTTT
CASRDPGQHNTEAFF
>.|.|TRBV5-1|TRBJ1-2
TGCGCCAGCAGCCGCAGGGACCAGCAAAACTATGGCTACACCTTC
CASSRRDQQNYGYTF
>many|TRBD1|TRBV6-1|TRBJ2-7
TGTGCCAGCAGTTATGGGACAGCTTCCTACGAGCAGTACTTC
CASSYGTASYEQYF
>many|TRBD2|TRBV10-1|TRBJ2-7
TGCGCCAGCAGTGACCTACTAGCGGGAGGGCCAGACGAGCAGTACTTC
CASSDLLAGGPDEQYF
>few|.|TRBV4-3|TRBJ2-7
TGCGCCAGCAGCCAAGGGAGCGGACCCTCCTACGAGCAGTACTTC
CASSQGSGPSYEQYF
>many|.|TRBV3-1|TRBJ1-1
TGTGCCAGCAGCCATGAACTCGACACTGAAGCTTTCTTT
CASSHELDTEAFF
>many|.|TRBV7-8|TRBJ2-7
TGTGCCAGCAGCCCAGGTCCCATAGGCGAGCAGTACTTC
CASSPGPIGEQYF
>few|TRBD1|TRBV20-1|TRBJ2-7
TGCAGTGCTAGCTCCGGGACAGGGGGCTACGAGCAGTACTTC
CSASSGTGGYEQYF
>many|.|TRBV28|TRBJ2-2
TGTGCCAGCAGTCTGGACTCCGGGGAGCTGTTTTTT
CASSLDSGELFF
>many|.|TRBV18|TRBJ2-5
TGTGCCAGCTCCCCACTTGGGGGATCGGAGACCCAGTACTTC
CASSPLGGSETQYF